This entry lists 25 T cell receptor beta chains sequenced from one sample in a study of T-cell memory formation after mild COVID-19. MiXCR, applied by TCRdb to the 5' RACE reads, yields one record per CDR3 protein. There are about 190,000 distinct CDR3 sequences in the sample; around 20% occur only once, and 2.4% lies in the top ten. Material: PBMCs or a T cell subset sorted from them (not recorded which). All receptors derive from an adult woman who had mild COVID-19 (a few samples of this study predate the infection). Cell type and time point are not known.

The V gene is TRBV4-2, the J gene TRBJ2-7, with TRBD2 identical over 9 bases. V shed 0 bases and J 5 bases; nucleotides not matched to a gene: 2. The germline V gene has CDR1 LGHNA and CDR2 YNFKEQ. The CDR3 loop spans 14 amino acids. CDR3 region: CASSQDASGDEQYF. CDR3 sequence (DNA): TGTGCCAGCAGCCAAGATGCTAGCGGGGACGAGCAGTACTTC.

The CDR3 DNA sequence: TGTGCCAGCAGACTTACTAGCGGGCGGAACTACGAGCAGTACTTC. This gives the protein CASRLTSGRNYEQYF. The chain combines TRBV7-2 with TRBJ2-7; TRBD2 aligns across 9 bases. Germline V gene lookup returns CDR1 SGHTA and CDR2 FQGNSA. The V segment lost 6 bases and the J segment 3 bases; nucleotides outside the gene matches: 9. This CDR3 has 15 amino acids. Full variable domain (rest looked up from reference TRBV7-2 and TRBJ2-7): GAGVSQSPSNKVTEKGKDVELRCDPISGHTALYWYRQSLGQGLEFLIYFQGNSAPDKSGLPSDRFSAERTGGSVSTLTIQRTQQEDSAVYLCASRLTSGRNYEQYFGPGTRLTVT.

CDR3 amino acids: CASSQEGRGRGNQPQHF. The CDR3 DNA is TGCGCCAGCAGCCAAGAAGGTCGAGGGCGGGGAAATCAGCCCCAGCATTTT. The chain couples TRBV4-1 to TRBJ1-5; D uncertain. In germline, CDR1 is MGHRA, CDR2 YSYEKL. V lost 0 bases and J 4 bases, leaving 16 bases between the germline ends. The CDR3 runs to 17 residues.

This clonotype was counted ten times or more. The chain employs TRBV12-3 or TRBV12-4 and TRBJ2-2; no firm D call. This CDR3 has 14 amino acids. V lost 6 bases and J lost 1, with 9 bases in between. CDR3 in amino acids: CASSRVRNTGELFF. The CDR3, as DNA: TGTGCCAGCAGCCGGGTCAGGAACACCGGGGAGCTGTTTTTT.

J is TRBJ2-5 and V is TRBV6-2 or TRBV6-3; 11 bases are shared with TRBD2. This CDR3 spans 15 amino acids. J gave up 4 bases and V 9 bases, and 10 bases lay outside the gene matches. Germline-derived CDR1 and CDR2 are MNHEY and SVGEGT. CDR3 sequence: CASRSGLAVGETQYF. The CDR3 bases are TGTGCCAGTCGATCGGGACTAGCGGTCGGAGAGACCCAGTACTTC.

This clonotype was seen many times. The V gene is TRBV7-2, the J gene TRBJ2-1; D perhaps matches TRBD2 (6 bases). V gave up 5 bases and J gave up 12 bases, with 23 bases separating them. The CDR3 consists of 15 residues. Per germline, CDR1 SGHTA and CDR2 FQGNSA. CDR3: CASSTTSSAPSGQFF. In nucleotides, the CDR3 is TGTGCCAGCAGCACGACTAGTTCCGCCCCATCTGGGCAGTTCTTC.

This clonotype has a handful of counts. The chain uses TRBV5-6 and TRBJ1-5, with D possibly being TRBD1 (6 bases). Germline-derived CDR1 and CDR2 are SGHDT and YYEEEE. This CDR3 spans 15 amino acids. V lost 0 bases, J lost 9 bases, and 16 bases lay in between. The CDR3 is CASSLGGTSPWPQHF. The CDR3 DNA reads as TGTGCCAGCAGCTTGGGGGGGACATCCCCGTGGCCCCAGCATTTT.

This clonotype was seen many times. This sequence joins TRBV6-5 and TRBJ1-1; no definite D call. CDR1 MNHEY and CDR2 SVGAGI come from the germline V gene. CDR3 length: 13 residues. V dropped 2 bases and J dropped 11 bases, with 15 bases sitting between them. The CDR3 reads CASSYGRSDAAFF. The CDR3 region has the DNA TGTGCCAGCAGTTACGGACGAAGTGATGCGGCTTTCTTT.

As DNA, the CDR3 is TGCAGTGCTAGATTGGCGGGGGTTACCTACGAGCAGTACTTC. Translation: CSARLAGVTYEQYF. V gene TRBV20-1 combines with J gene TRBJ2-7; TRBD2 agrees at 7 bases. CDR3 size: 14 residues. CDR1 is DFQATT, CDR2 SNEGSKA, per germline (reference sequence). V was pared by 2 bases and J by 2 bases, with 6 bases of the junction left unmatched.

This clonotype has more than one count but fewer than ten. The chain joins TRBV7-8 to TRBJ1-5; TRBD1 aligns across 8 bases. From germline, CDR1 is SGHVS and CDR2 FQNEAQ. V gave up 2 bases and J gave up 7 bases; unmatched junction bases: 7. The CDR3 sequence is 15 residues long. The CDR3 bases are TGTGCCAGCAGCTTACCGTCAGGGGGCTTGCAGCCCCAGCATTTT. This translates into CASSLPSGGLQPQHF.

This clonotype has a single count. This chain joins TRBV29-1 and TRBJ1-1; 9 bases align to TRBD1. Losses at the gene ends were 2 bases for V and 3 bases for J; bases not matched to a gene: 1. The CDR3 runs to 13 residues. Looked up from germline, CDR1 is SQVTM and CDR2 is ANQGSEA. DNA of the CDR3: TGCAGCGTTGAAAGGGACAGGGACACTGAAGCTTTCTTT. This codes for CSVERDRDTEAFF. The full variable domain, its missing parts supplied by reference TRBV29-1 and TRBJ1-1, is SAVISQKPSRDICQRGTSLTIQCQVDSQVTMMFWYRQQPGQSLTLIATANQGSEATYESGFVIDKFPISRPNLTFSTLTVSNMSPEDSSIYLCSVERDRDTEAFFGQGTRLTVV.

The V call is TRBV5-5, the J call TRBJ1-1; D unresolved. Trimming took 3 bases from V and 8 from J, leaving 11 bases between them. Germline CDR1 is SGHKS and CDR2 is YYEKEE (reference sequence). This CDR3 is built from 12 residues. DNA of the CDR3: TGTGCCAGCAGCTACGTCGGCCGGGAAGCTTTCTTT. Protein product: CASSYVGREAFF.

This clonotype showed up just a few times. The chain uses TRBV5-1 and TRBJ2-4; D is unresolved. V lost 1 base and J lost 5, with 7 bases in between. Germline assignment: CDR1 SGHRS and CDR2 YFSETQ. This CDR3 has 13 residues. Written as DNA, the CDR3 is TGCGCCAGCAGCTTGTATGTAGAAAACATTCAGTACTTC. Protein sequence: CASSLYVENIQYF.

This clonotype was found many times. As DNA, the CDR3 is TGCAGTGCTAGGGAGGGAAACACCATATATTTT. Its protein is CSAREGNTIYF. This chain joins TRBV20-1 and TRBJ1-3; D uncertain. The CDR3 length is 11 residues. Trimming removed 3 bases from V and 4 bases from J, with 4 bases in between. CDR1 and CDR2 (germline): DFQATT, SNEGSKA (reference sequence).

This clonotype was seen a few times. This rearrangement joins TRBV6-5 to TRBJ2-5; possibly TRBD2 for D (6 bases). Germline CDR1 is MNHEY and CDR2 is SVGAGI. The V end lost 6 bases, the J end lost 4 bases, and 24 bases lay between the germline ends. The CDR3 has 17 residues. CDR3 bases: TGTGCCAGCAGGGGGGGAGTAGGCCAATGGACCGGAGAGACCCAGTACTTC. Its protein product is CASRGGVGQWTGETQYF.

The V and J genes are TRBV7-3 and TRBJ2-7, with TRBD1 identical over 7 bases. Germline CDR1 SGHTA, CDR2 FQGTGA. V shed 5 bases and J 5 bases; nucleotides not matched to a gene: 9. This CDR3 has 14 residues. DNA for the CDR3: TGTGCCAGCAGCCCCCACAGGGGTGTCGACGAGCAGTACTTC. Amino acid sequence: CASSPHRGVDEQYF.

The CDR3 loop reads CASSWDGNQPQHF. DNA for the CDR3: TGTGCCAGCAGTTGGGACGGAAATCAGCCCCAGCATTTT. The chain joins TRBV6-5 to TRBJ1-5; D perhaps matches TRBD1 (5 bases). The CDR3 covers 13 residues. Germline lookup yields CDR1 MNHEY and CDR2 SVGAGI. V was trimmed by 4 bases and J by 4 bases, leaving 8 bases between them.

This clonotype came up a few times. This chain joins TRBV5-1 and TRBJ2-7; D is unclear. CDR3 size: 13 residues. Trimming left V 0 bases short and J 3 bases short, with 7 bases between. Germline lookup yields CDR1 SGHRS and CDR2 YFSETQ. This CDR3 is CASSLEPNYEQYF. The CDR3 region has the DNA TGCGCCAGCAGCTTGGAGCCTAACTACGAGCAGTACTTC. Complete variable domain (other parts from reference TRBV5-1 and TRBJ2-7): KAGVTQTPRYLIKTRGQQVTLSCSPISGHRSVSWYQQTPGQGLQFLFEYFSETQRNKGNFPGRFSGRQFSNSRSEMNVSTLELGDSALYLCASSLEPNYEQYFGPGTRLTVT.

This clonotype was found a few times. The chain employs TRBV4-1 and TRBJ2-7; 8 nucleotides line up with TRBD1. The CDR3 is 16 amino acids. With V trimmed by 5 bases and J by 0 bases, 9 bases remained unmatched. Germline-derived CDR1 and CDR2 are MGHRA and YSYEKL. The CDR3 reads CASSYAPGQASYEQYF. Written as DNA, the CDR3 is TGCGCCAGCAGCTACGCCCCGGGACAGGCCTCCTACGAGCAGTACTTC.

Only a few counts were recorded for this clonotype. The chain uses TRBV14 and TRBJ1-1; D is undetermined. V lost 1 base and J 5 bases, leaving 20 bases between the germline ends. Looked up from germline, CDR1 is SGHDN and CDR2 is FVKESK. This CDR3 comprises 17 residues. The CDR3 region is CASSQAVKGWIWTEAFF. For the CDR3, the DNA is TGTGCCAGCAGCCAAGCGGTGAAGGGCTGGATCTGGACTGAAGCTTTCTTT.

The table lists this clonotype with a few counts. This chain uses TRBV6-6 with TRBJ2-5; D is perhaps TRBD1 or TRBD2 (6 bases each). Germline lookup yields CDR1 MNHNY and CDR2 SVGAGI (reference sequence). The CDR3 contains 14 residues. The V gene lost 6 bases and the J gene lost 2 bases, with 13 bases spanning the gap. The CDR3 protein is CASRATGGQETQYF. The CDR3 bases are TGTGCCAGCAGGGCGACAGGAGGGCAAGAGACCCAGTACTTC.

This clonotype has just a few counts. This chain connects TRBV12-3 or TRBV12-4 to TRBJ2-7, with 11 bases lining up with TRBD2. This CDR3 has 15 residues. V dropped 2 bases and J dropped 6; count of bases not matched to a gene: 6. The CDR3 reads CASSLNSGRAGEQYF. As DNA, the CDR3 is TGTGCCAGCAGTTTAAATAGCGGGAGGGCCGGCGAGCAGTACTTC.

This clonotype was seen many times. The chain joins TRBV6-5 to TRBJ2-6, with D perhaps matching TRBD2 (5 bases). From germline, CDR1 is MNHEY and CDR2 SVGAGI. V was pared by 8 bases and J by 1 base, with 9 bases between. The CDR3 extends over 14 amino acids. CDR3 nucleotide sequence: TGTGCCAGCGGGAGCCATTCTGGGGCCAACGTCCTGACTTTC. As protein: CASGSHSGANVLTF.

This clonotype was found a few times. The chain employs TRBV7-2 and TRBJ1-1; 7 bases map to TRBD1. CDR1 SGHTA and CDR2 FQGNSA come from the germline V gene. The CDR3 is 15 residues long. The J segment lost 1 base and the V segment lost 5 bases, leaving 7 bases of the junction unmatched. The CDR3 DNA reads as TGTGCCAGCAGCACCCGACAGGGAAGGAACACTGAAGCTTTCTTT. Its protein product is CASSTRQGRNTEAFF.

The chain recombines TRBV6-1 with TRBJ2-4, with 8 bases fitting TRBD2. J was trimmed by 2 bases and V by 0 bases; bases with no gene match: 3. CDR1 and CDR2 (germline): MNHNS, SASEGT. There are 16 residues in the CDR3. The CDR3 is CASSEAPGGSKNIQYF. In DNA form, the CDR3 reads TGTGCCAGCAGTGAAGCGCCGGGGGGGTCCAAAAACATTCAGTACTTC.